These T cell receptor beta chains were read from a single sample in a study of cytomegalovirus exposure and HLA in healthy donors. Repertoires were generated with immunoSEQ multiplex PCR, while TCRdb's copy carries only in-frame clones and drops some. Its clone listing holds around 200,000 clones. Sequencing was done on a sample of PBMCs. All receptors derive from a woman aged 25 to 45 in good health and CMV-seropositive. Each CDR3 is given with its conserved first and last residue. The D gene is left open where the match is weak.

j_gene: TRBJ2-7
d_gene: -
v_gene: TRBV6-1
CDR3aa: CASLQGQMNEQYF
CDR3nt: TGTGCCAGCCTCCAGGGGCAGATGAACGAGCAGTACTTC

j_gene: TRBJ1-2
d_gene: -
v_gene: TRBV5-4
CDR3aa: CASSWGGGRGSYGYTF
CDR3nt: TGTGCCAGCAGCTGGGGCGGGGGGCGCGGGTCCTATGGCTACACCTTC

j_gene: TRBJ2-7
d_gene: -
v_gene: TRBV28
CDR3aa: CASKTTQVSYEQYF
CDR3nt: TGTGCCAGCAAAACAACTCAGGTCTCCTACGAGCAGTACTTC

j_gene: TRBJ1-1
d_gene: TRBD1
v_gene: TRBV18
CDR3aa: CASSTGTGNAFF
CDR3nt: TGTGCCAGCTCCACCGGGACAGGGAATGCTTTCTTT

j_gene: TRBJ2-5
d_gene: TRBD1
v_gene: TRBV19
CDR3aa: CASSRDSQETQYF
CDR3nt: TGTGCCAGTAGTAGGGACAGCCAAGAGACCCAGTACTTC

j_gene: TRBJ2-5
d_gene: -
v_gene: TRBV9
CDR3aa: CASSVFSSRETQYF
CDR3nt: TGTGCCAGCAGCGTTTTTTCTAGTAGGGAGACCCAGTACTTC

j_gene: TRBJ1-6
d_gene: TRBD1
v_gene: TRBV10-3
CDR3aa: CAISEGQGMGLSPLHF
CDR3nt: TGTGCCATCAGTGAAGGACAGGGGATGGGTCTATCACCCCTCCACTTT

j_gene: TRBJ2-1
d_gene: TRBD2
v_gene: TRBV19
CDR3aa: CASSAFSWEGTYNEQFF
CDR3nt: TGTGCCAGTAGTGCCTTCTCCTGGGAGGGTACTTACAATGAGCAGTTCTTC

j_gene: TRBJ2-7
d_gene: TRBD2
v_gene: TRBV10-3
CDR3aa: CAISELLASTSYEQYF
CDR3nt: TGTGCCATCAGTGAGCTACTAGCGTCAACCTCCTACGAGCAGTACTTC

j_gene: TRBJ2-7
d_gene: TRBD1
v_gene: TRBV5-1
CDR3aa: CASSLIDRGDEQYF
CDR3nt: TGCGCCAGCAGCTTAATCGACAGGGGTGACGAGCAGTACTTC

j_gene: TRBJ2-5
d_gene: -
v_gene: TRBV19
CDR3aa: CASSPYRARETQYF
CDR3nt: TGTGCCAGTAGTCCGTACAGGGCACGAGAGACCCAGTACTTC

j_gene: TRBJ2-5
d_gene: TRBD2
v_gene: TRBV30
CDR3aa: CAWNGGSGRAEETQYF
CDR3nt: TGTGCCTGGAACGGAGGTAGCGGGAGGGCCGAGGAGACCCAGTACTTC

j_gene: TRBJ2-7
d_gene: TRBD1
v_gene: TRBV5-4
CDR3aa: CASSPARGGQGIEQYF
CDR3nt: TGTGCCAGCAGCCCGGCGAGGGGGGGACAGGGGATCGAGCAGTACTTC

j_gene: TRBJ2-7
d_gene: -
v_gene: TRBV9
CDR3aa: CASSVGGTVSYEQYF
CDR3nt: TGTGCCAGCAGCGTAGGCGGGACTGTTTCCTACGAGCAGTACTTC

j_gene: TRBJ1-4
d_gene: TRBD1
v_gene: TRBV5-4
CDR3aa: CASSRDRAEKLFF
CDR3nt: TGTGCCAGCAGCAGAGACAGGGCTGAAAAACTGTTTTTT

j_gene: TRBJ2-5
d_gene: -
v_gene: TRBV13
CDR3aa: CASSFAQGLETQYF
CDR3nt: TGTGCCAGCAGCTTTGCACAGGGATTGGAGACCCAGTACTTC

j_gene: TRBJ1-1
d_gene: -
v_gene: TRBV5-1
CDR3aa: CASSLRGNTEAFF
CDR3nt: TGCGCCAGCAGCTTGCGCGGGAACACTGAAGCTTTCTTT

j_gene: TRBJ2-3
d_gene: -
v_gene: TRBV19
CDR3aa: CASSEGLPGTQYF
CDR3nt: TGTGCCAGTAGTGAGGGACTGCCGGGTACGCAGTATTTT

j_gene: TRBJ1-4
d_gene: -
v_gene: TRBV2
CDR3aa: CAGSAEEGNEKLFF
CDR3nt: TGTGCCGGCAGTGCGGAAGAGGGAAATGAAAAACTGTTTTTT

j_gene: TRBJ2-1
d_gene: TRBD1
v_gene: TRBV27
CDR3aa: CASSLLGTESNEQFF
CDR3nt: TGTGCCAGCAGTTTATTAGGGACAGAATCCAATGAGCAGTTCTTC

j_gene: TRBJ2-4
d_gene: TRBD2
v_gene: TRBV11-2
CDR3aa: CASSFNLAGVKNIQYF
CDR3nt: TGTGCCAGCAGCTTTAATCTAGCGGGAGTCAAAAACATTCAGTACTTC

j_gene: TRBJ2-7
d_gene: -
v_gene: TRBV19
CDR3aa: CASSIGGLAYEQYF
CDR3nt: TGTGCCAGTAGTATTGGGGGACTGGCTTACGAGCAGTACTTC

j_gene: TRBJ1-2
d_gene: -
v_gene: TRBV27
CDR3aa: CASSLGSNYGYTF
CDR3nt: TGTGCCAGCAGTTTGGGCTCTAACTATGGCTACACCTTC

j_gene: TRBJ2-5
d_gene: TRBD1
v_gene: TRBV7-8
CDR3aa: CASSGRDSQETQYF
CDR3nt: TGTGCCAGCAGCGGACGGGACAGCCAAGAGACCCAGTACTTC

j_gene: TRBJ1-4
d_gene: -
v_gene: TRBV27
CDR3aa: CASSKTGREWNEKLFF
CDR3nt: TGTGCCAGCAGTAAAACGGGGAGGGAATGGAATGAAAAACTGTTTTTT

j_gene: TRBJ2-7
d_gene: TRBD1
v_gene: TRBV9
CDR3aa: CASSASGTGVYEQYF
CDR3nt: TGTGCCAGCAGCGCCTCCGGGACAGGAGTCTACGAGCAGTACTTC

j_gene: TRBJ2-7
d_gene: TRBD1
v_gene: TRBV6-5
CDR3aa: CASSYGQGTTYEQYF
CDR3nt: TGTGCCAGCAGTTACGGACAGGGTACAACCTACGAGCAGTACTTC

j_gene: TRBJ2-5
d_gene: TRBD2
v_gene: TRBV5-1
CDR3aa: CASSWLAGGREEETQYF
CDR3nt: TGCGCCAGCAGCTGGCTAGCGGGAGGTAGGGAAGAAGAGACCCAGTACTTC

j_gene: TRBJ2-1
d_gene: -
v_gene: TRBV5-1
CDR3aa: CASSEGTSNEQFF
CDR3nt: TGCGCCAGCAGTGAGGGCACTAGCAATGAGCAGTTCTTC

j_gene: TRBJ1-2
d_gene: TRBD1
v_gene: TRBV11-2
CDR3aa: CASSYGTGNYGYTF
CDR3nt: TGTGCCAGCAGCTACGGGACAGGGAACTATGGCTACACCTTC

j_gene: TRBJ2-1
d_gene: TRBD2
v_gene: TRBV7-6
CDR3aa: CASSPTSGEYNEQFF
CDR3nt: TGTGCCAGCAGCCCCACTAGCGGGGAATACAATGAGCAGTTCTTC

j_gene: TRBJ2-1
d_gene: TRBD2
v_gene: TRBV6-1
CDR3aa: CASSALAGVSSYNEQFF
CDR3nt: TGTGCCAGCAGTGCTCTAGCGGGGGTTAGCTCCTACAATGAGCAGTTCTTC